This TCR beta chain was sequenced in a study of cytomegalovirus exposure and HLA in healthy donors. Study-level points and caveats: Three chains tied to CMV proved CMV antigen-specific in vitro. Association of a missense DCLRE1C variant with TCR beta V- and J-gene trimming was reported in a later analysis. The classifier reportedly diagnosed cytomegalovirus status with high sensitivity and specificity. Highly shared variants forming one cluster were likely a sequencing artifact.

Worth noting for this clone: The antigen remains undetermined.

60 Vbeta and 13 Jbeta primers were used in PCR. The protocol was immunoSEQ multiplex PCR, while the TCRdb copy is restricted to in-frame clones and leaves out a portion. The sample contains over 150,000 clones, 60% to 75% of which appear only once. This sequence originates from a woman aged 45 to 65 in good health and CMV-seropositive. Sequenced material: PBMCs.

In DNA form, the CDR3 reads TGTGCCAGCTCACCATCAAGGGGGCAAGAGCAGTACTTC. Encoded protein: CASSPSRGQEQYF. The rearrangement joins TRBV18 to TRBJ2-7, with 7 bases fitting TRBD1. J gave up 7 bases and V 2 bases, and 5 bases lay outside the gene matches. Germline V CDR1 and CDR2: KGHSH, LQKENI. This CDR3 is 13 amino acids long.